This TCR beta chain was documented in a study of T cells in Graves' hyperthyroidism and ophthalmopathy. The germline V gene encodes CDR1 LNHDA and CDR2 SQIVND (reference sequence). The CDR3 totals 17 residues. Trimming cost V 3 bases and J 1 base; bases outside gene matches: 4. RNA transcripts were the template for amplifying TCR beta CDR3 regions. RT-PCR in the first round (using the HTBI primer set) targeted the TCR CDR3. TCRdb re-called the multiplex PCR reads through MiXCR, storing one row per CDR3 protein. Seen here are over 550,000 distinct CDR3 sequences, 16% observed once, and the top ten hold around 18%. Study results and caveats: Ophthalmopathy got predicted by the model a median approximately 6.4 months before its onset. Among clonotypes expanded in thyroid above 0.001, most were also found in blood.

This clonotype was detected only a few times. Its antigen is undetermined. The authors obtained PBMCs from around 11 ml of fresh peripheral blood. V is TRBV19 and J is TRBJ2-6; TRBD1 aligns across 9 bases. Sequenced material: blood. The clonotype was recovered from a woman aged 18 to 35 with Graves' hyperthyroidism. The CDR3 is CASSIRDRASGANVLTF. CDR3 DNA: TGTGCCAGTAGTATTCGGGACAGGGCTTCTGGGGCCAACGTCCTGACTTTC.